Below are 3 T cell receptor beta chains sequenced from a single sample in a study of shared clonotypes between healthy human individuals. Produced via immunoSEQ multiplex PCR; TCRdb's table is partial and in-frame only. The table includes roughly 700,000 clones, under 80% detected once. Sequencing used memory CD4+ T cells sorted from blood. Subset specified: CD45RA-negative fraction. The receptor source for this set is a woman aged 25 to 39 in good health.

The rearrangement joins TRBV2 to TRBJ1-5; 8 bases line up with TRBD1. The CDR3 length is 13 residues. Germline assignment: CDR1 SNHLY and CDR2 FYNNEI. V dropped 10 bases and J dropped 7; count of bases not matched to a gene: 9. The CDR3 coding sequence is TGTGCCACTAAGTCGGACAGGGAGCAGCCCCAGCATTTT. It yields the protein CATKSDREQPQHF.

V usage is TRBV12-5 and J usage is TRBJ1-1, with a tentative D call TRBD1 (5 bases). V lost 4 bases to trimming and J lost 8 bases, with 14 bases between them. The length of the CDR3 is 13 residues. CDR1 and CDR2 from the germline V gene are LGHNT and FRNRAP. The CDR3 spells CASGSSRGEEAFF. The CDR3 coding sequence is TGTGCTAGTGGTTCCTCCCGAGGGGAGGAAGCTTTCTTT.

The rearrangement uses TRBV10-3 and TRBJ1-5; 8 bases map to TRBD1. Germline trimming cut 10 bases from V and 6 bases from J; bases unmatched to any gene: 14. This CDR3 contains 15 residues. The V gene's germline CDR1 is ENHRY and CDR2 SYGVKD. Written as DNA, the CDR3 is TGTGCCACCGGACAGGGTAGGGAGGTAACTCAGCCCCAGCATTTT. Its translation: CATGQGREVTQPQHF.